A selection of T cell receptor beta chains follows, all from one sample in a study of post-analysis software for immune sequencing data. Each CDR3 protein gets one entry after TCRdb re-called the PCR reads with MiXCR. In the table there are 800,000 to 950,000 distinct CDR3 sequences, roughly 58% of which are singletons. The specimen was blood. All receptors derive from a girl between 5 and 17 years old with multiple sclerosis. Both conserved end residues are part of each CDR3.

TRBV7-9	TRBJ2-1	CASSIPGRGAYNEQFF
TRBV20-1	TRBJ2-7	CSARGALSSYEQYF
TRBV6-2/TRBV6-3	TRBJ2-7	CASNMYHEQYF
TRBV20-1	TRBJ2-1	CSAALNGLNNEQFF
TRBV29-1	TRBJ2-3	CSVARKGPRGDTQYF
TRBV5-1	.	CASSPREIGVAYEQYF
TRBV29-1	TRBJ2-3	CSVDTGQPLTDTQYF
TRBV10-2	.	CASKWSGSSEQYF
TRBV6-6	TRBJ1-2	CASRHTGDGYTF
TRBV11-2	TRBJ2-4	CASSFIRRDRVIGNIQYF
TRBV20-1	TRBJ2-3	CSAIIQGSTDTQYF
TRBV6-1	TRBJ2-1	CASTRQYNEQFF
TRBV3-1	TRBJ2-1	CATAGVSYNEQFF
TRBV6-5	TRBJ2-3	CASSYREIEVTDTQYF
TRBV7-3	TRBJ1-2	CASSLGPGLYGYTF
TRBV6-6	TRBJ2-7	CASSYLPPQRAEQYF
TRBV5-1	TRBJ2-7	CASSLGRLPSYEQYF
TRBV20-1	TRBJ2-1	CSAQLAGGRFYNEQFF
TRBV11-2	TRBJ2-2	CASSSGGSNTGELFF
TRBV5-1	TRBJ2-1	CASSSTTGNNEQFF
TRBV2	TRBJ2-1	CASSEATSGIYNEQFF
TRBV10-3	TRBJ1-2	CAISPGPANYGYTF